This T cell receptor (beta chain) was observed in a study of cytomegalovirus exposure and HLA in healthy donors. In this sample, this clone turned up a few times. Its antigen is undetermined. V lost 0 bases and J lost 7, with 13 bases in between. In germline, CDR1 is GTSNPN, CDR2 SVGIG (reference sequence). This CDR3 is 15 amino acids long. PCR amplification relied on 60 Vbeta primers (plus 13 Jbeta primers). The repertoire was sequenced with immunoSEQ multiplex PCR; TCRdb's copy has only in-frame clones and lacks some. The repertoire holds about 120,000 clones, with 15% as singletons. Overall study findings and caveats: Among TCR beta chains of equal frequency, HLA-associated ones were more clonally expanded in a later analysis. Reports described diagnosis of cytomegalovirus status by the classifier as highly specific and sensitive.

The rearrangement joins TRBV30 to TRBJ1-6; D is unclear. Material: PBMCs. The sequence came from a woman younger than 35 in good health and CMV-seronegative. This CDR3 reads CAWSVRTVSNSPLHF. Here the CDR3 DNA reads TGTGCCTGGAGTGTAAGAACAGTTTCCAATTCACCCCTCCACTTT.